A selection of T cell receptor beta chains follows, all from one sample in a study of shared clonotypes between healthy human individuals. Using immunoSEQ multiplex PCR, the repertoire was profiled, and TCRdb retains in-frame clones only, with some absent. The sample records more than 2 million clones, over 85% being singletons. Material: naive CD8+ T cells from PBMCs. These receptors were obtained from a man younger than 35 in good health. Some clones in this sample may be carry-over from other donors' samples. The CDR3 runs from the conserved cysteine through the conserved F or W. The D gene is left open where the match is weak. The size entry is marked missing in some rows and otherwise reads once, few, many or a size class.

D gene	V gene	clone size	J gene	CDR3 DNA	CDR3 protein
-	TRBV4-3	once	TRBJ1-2	TGCGCCAGCAGCCAAGATTCAGGGACGGCCTATGGCTACACCTTC	CASSQDSGTAYGYTF
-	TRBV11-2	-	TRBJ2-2	TGTGCCAGCAGCTTGGATTTTAGCTCTGGGGTAGCCGGGGAGCTGTTTTTT	CASSLDFSSGVAGELFF
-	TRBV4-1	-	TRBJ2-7	TGCGCCAGCAGCCAAGGGGCCTTGAAGGTGGCAGCCCTCTACGAGCAGTACTTC	CASSQGALKVAALYEQYF
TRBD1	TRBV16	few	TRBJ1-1	TGTGCCAGCAGCCCCTGGACAGGGAGGGAGACTGAAGCTTTCTTT	CASSPWTGRETEAFF
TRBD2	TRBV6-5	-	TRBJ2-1	TGTGCCAGCAGTTTGACTAGCGGAGGCTACAATGAGCAGTTCTTC	CASSLTSGGYNEQFF
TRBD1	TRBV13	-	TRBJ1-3	TGTGCCAGCAGCACAGGGGAATTTGGAAACACCATATATTTT	CASSTGEFGNTIYF
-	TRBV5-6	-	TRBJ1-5	TGTGCCAGCAGCAGGGGCCTGGAAGGTAATCAGCCCCAGCATTTT	CASSRGLEGNQPQHF
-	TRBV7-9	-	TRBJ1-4	TGTGCCAGCAGCCCAAGCCTTGACAGCCTTAATGAAAAACTGTTTTTT	CASSPSLDSLNEKLFF
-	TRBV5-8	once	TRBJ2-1	TGTGCCAGCAGCCCTACCCTATACAATGAGCAGTTCTTC	CASSPTLYNEQFF
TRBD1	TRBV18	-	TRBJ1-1	TGTGCCAGCTCACTGGACAGGGGATGGAACACTGAAGCTTTCTTT	CASSLDRGWNTEAFF
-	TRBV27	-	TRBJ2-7	TGTGCCAGCAGTTTAGATAGCGGTTATCCCTACGAGCAGTACTTC	CASSLDSGYPYEQYF
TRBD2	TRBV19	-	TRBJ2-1	TGTGCCAGTAGCAATCGGTTAGCGGGAGGACTCTACAATGAGCAGTTCTTC	CASSNRLAGGLYNEQFF
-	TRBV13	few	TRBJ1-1	TGTGCCAGCAGCACGGGAGTGAACACTGAAGCTTTCTTT	CASSTGVNTEAFF
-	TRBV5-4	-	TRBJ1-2	TGTGCCAGCAGCTTGTGGACAGCTAACTATGGCTACACCTTC	CASSLWTANYGYTF
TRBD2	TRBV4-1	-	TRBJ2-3	TGCGCCAGCGGCTCGGCGGGAGTGAGCACAGATACGCAGTATTTT	CASGSAGVSTDTQYF
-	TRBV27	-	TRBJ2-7	TGTGCCAGCAGTTCGTGGGCAGACGCTGCCTACGAGCAGTACTTC	CASSSWADAAYEQYF
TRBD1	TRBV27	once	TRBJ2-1	TGTGCCAGCAGTTTAGCCTACGCCGGGACAGGGTACAATGAGCAGTTCTTC	CASSLAYAGTGYNEQFF
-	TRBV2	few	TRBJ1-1	TGTGCCAGCAGGGAGCCCTTGAACACTGAAGCTTTCTTT	CASREPLNTEAFF
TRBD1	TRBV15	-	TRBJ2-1	TGTGCCACCAGCGAGGGACAGGGGCCTACGAGCTCCTACAATGAGCAGTTCTTC	CATSEGQGPTSSYNEQFF
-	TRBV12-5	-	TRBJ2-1	TGTGCTAGTGGACAGAGCAATGAGCAGTTCTTC	CASGQSNEQFF
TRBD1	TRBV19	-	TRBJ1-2	TGTGCCAGTAGAAGTTGGACAGGGGTTGATGGCTACACCTTC	CASRSWTGVDGYTF
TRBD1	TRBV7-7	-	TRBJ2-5	TGTGCCAGCAGCTTAGGGAGACAGGGAGAGACCCAGTACTTC	CASSLGRQGETQYF
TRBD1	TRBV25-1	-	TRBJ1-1	TGTGCCAGCAGTGAAACGACAGGGGGCAGCGGCACTGAAGCTTTCTTT	CASSETTGGSGTEAFF
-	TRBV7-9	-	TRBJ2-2	TGTGCCAGCAGCACGTTAGGTGGCGGGGAGCTGTTTTTT	CASSTLGGGELFF
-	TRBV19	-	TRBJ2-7	TGTGCCAGTAGTATCGGGACACGCGGGGGCTACGAGCAGTACTTC	CASSIGTRGGYEQYF
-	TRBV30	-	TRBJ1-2	TGTGCCTGGAGTTGGAACAGGGACGGCTACACCTTC	CAWSWNRDGYTF
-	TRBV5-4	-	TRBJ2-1	TGTGCCAGCAGCTTAGGCAATGAGCAGTTCTTC	CASSLGNEQFF
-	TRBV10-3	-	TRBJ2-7	TGTGCCATCCAAGGGGGAGTGACCTACGAGCAGTACTTC	CAIQGGVTYEQYF
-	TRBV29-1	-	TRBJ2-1	TGCAGCGTTGAAGCCGAAACCCGGGACCTAATCGATGAGCAGTTCTTC	CSVEAETRDLIDEQFF
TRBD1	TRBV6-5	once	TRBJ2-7	TGTGCCAGCAGCCCCGGGACAGGGGATATATACGAGCAGTACTTC	CASSPGTGDIYEQYF
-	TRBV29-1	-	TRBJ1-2	TGCAGCGTTGAGCCGGGAGGGAGCGGCTACACCTTC	CSVEPGGSGYTF
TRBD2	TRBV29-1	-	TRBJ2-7	TGCAGCGTCATTGGGGGGGGTGCCGTCTACGAGCAGTACTTC	CSVIGGGAVYEQYF
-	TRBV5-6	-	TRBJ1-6	TGTGCCAGCAGCCACCCGGGACCAAGTTCACCCCTCCACTTT	CASSHPGPSSPLHF
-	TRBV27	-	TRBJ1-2	TGTGCCAGCAGTTTAGGAGTTGGCTATGGCTACACCTTC	CASSLGVGYGYTF
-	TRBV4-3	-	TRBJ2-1	TGCGCCAGCAGCCAAGAATTTGGGATTTACGAGCAGTTCTTC	CASSQEFGIYEQFF
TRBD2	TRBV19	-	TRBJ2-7	TGTGCCAGTAGTGATAGCGGGACGGACTACGAGCAGTACTTC	CASSDSGTDYEQYF
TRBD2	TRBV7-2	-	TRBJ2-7	TGTGCCAGCAGAGGGGCTGGGCGGGAGCACAACGAGCAGTACTTC	CASRGAGREHNEQYF
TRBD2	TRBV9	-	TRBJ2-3	TGTGCCAGCAGCGTAGCGCCGCGGGAGGAATCAGATACGCAGTATTTT	CASSVAPREESDTQYF
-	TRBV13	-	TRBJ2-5	TGTGCCAGCAGCTTAGATGCAGAAGAGACCCAGTACTTC	CASSLDAEETQYF
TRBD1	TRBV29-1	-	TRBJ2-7	TGCAGCGTTCGAGACAGGGTCCCGGTCGAGCAGTACTTC	CSVRDRVPVEQYF
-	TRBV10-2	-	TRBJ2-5	TGCGCCAGCAGTGAGCCCCTCGGTCAAGAGACCCAGTACTTC	CASSEPLGQETQYF
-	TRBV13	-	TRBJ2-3	TGTGCCAGCAGCACTAGCACAGATACGCAGTATTTT	CASSTSTDTQYF
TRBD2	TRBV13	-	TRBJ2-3	TGTGCCAGCAGCCTGCGGACTAGACGCGCAGATACGCAGTATTTT	CASSLRTRRADTQYF
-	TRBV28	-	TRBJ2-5	TGTGCCAGCACCTTCCGGGAAGAGACCCAGTACTTC	CASTFREETQYF
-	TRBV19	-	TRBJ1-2	TGTGCCAGTAGTTACCTCCCCGGGGTTAACTATGGCTACACCTTC	CASSYLPGVNYGYTF